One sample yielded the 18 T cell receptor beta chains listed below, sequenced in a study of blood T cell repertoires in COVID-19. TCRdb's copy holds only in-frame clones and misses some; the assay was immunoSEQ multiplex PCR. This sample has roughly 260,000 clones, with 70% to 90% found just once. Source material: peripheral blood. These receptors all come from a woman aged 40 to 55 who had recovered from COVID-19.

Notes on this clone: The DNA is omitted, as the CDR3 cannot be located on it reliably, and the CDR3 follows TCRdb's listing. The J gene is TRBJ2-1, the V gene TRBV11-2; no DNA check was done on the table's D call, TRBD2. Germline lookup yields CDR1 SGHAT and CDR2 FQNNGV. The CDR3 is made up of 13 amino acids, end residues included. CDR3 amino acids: CASSLVGGGAPLF.

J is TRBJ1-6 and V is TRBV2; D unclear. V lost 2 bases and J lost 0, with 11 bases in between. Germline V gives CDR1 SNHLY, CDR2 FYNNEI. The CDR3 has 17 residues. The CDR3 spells CASSEIGLSSYNSPLHF. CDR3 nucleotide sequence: TGTGCCAGCAGTGAAATTGGTCTGAGCTCCTATAATTCACCCCTCCACTTT.

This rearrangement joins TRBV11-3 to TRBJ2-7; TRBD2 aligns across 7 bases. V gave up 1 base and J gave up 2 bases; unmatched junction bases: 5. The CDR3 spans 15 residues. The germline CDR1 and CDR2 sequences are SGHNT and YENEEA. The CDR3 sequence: CASSLAFGGTYEQYF. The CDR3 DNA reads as TGTGCCAGCAGCTTAGCCTTCGGGGGGACCTACGAGCAGTACTTC.

The CDR3 coding sequence is TGTGCCAGCTCACCCTATGAATCACGCACAGATACGCAGTATTTT. As protein: CASSPYESRTDTQYF. This chain links TRBV18 with TRBJ2-3, with no clear D. Germline V CDR1 and CDR2: KGHSH, LQKENI. Trimming stripped 3 bases from V and 1 base from J, with 11 bases between. The CDR3 spans 15 residues.

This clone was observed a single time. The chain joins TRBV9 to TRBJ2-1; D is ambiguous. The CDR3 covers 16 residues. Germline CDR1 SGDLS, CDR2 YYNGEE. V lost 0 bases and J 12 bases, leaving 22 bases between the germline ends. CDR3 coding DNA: TGTGCCAGCAGCGTAGCCCTCGGTTCGGTCGAGCCCGCGCAGTTCTTC. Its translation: CASSVALGSVEPAQFF. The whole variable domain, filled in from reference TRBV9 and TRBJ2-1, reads DSGVTQTPKHLITATGQRVTLRCSPRSGDLSVYWYQQSLDQGLQFLIQYYNGEERAKGNILERFSAQQFPDLHSELNLSSLELGDSALYFCASSVALGSVEPAQFFGPGTRLTVL.

The CDR3 DNA sequence: TGTGCCAGCAGCCGACTACCGGGAGGGGACACTGAAGCTTTCTTT. Amino acids: CASSRLPGGDTEAFF. The chain recombines TRBV4-2 with TRBJ1-1; D may be TRBD1 (5 bases). The germline V gene encodes CDR1 LGHNA and CDR2 YNFKEQ. The CDR3 sequence is 15 residues long. V dropped 4 bases and J dropped 3 bases, with 15 bases sitting between them.

CDR3 DNA sequence: TGCAGTGCTAGTCAACCGGGACAGGGGGCTCACGGCTACACCTTC. Translating gives CSASQPGQGAHGYTF. This chain joins TRBV20-1 and TRBJ1-2, with 12 bases that match TRBD1. The CDR3 loop spans 15 amino acids. Trimming cost V 3 bases and J 8 bases; bases outside gene matches: 10. Per germline, CDR1 DFQATT and CDR2 SNEGSKA (reference sequence).

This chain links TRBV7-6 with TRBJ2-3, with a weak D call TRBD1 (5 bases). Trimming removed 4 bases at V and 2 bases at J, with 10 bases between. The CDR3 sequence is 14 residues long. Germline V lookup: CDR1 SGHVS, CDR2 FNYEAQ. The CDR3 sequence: CASSSTGHTDTQYF. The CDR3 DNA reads TGTGCCAGCAGCTCAACCGGACACACAGATACGCAGTATTTT.

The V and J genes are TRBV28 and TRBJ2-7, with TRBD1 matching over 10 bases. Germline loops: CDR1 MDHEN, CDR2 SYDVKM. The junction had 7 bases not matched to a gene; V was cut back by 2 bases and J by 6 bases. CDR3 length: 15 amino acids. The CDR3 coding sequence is TGTGCCAGCAGTTTAGTTCTGGACAGGGGGTTCGAGCAGTACTTC. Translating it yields CASSLVLDRGFEQYF. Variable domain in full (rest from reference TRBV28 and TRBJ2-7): DVKVTQSSRYLVKRTGEKVFLECVQDMDHENMFWYRQDPGLGLRLIYFSYDVKMKEKGDIPEGYSVSREKKERFSLILESASTNQTSMYLCASSLVLDRGFEQYFGPGTRLTVT.

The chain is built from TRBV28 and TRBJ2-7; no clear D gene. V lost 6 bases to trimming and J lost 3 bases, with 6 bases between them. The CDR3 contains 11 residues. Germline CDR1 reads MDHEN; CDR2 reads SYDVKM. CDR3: CASSPHYEQYF. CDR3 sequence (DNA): TGTGCCAGCAGCCCCCACTACGAGCAGTACTTC.

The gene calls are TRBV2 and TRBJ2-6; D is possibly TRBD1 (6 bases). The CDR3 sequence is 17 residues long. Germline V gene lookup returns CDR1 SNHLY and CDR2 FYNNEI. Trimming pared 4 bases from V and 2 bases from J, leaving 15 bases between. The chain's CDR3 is CASSVFDHRAGANVLTF. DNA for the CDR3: TGTGCCAGCAGTGTATTTGATCACAGGGCTGGGGCCAACGTCCTGACTTTC. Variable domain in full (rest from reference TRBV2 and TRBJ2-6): EPEVTQTPSHQVTQMGQEVILRCVPISNHLYFYWYRQILGQKVEFLVSFYNNEISEKSEIFDDQFSVERPDGSNFTLKIRSTKLEDSAMYFCASSVFDHRAGANVLTFGAGSRLTVL.

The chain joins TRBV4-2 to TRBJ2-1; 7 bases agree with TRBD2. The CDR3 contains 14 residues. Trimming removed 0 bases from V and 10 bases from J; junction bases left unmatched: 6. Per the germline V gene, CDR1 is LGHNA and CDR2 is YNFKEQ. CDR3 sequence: CASSQEAGTMEQFF. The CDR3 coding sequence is TGTGCCAGCAGCCAAGAAGCCGGGACTATGGAGCAGTTCTTC.

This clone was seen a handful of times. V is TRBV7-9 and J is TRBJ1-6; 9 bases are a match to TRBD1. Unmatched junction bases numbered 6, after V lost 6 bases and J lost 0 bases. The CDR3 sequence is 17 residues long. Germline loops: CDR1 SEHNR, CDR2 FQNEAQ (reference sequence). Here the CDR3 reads CASSKGQGSSYNSPLHF. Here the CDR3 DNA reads TGTGCCAGCAGTAAAGGACAGGGGAGCTCCTATAATTCACCCCTCCACTTT.

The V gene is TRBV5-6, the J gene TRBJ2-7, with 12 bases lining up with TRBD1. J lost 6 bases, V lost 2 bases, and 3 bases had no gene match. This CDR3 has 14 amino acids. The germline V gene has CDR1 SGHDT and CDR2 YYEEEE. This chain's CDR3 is CASSFRDRGLEQYF. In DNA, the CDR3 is TGTGCCAGCAGCTTTCGGGACAGGGGGCTCGAGCAGTACTTC.

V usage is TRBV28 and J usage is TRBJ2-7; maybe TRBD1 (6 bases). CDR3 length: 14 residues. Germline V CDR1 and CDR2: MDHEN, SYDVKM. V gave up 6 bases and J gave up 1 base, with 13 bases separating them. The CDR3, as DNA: TGTGCCAGCAGCACAGGGAAACCATCCTACGAGCAGTACTTC. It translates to CASSTGKPSYEQYF. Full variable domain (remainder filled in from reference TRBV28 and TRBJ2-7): DVKVTQSSRYLVKRTGEKVFLECVQDMDHENMFWYRQDPGLGLRLIYFSYDVKMKEKGDIPEGYSVSREKKERFSLILESASTNQTSMYLCASSTGKPSYEQYFGPGTRLTVT.

This chain's CDR3 is CASSQGTGFYEQYF. The CDR3 nucleotides read TGTGCCAGCAGCCAAGGGACAGGGTTCTACGAGCAGTACTTC. The chain uses TRBV3-1 (or the pseudogene TRBV3-2) and TRBJ2-7, with TRBD1 matching over 8 bases. The CDR3 has 14 residues. In germline, CDR1 is LGHDT, CDR2 YNNKEL (reference sequence). The ends lost 1 base at V and 3 bases at J; junction bases unmatched: 2.

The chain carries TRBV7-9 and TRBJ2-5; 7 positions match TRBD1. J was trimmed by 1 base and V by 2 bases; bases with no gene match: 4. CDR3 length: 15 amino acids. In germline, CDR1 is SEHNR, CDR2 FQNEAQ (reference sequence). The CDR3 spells CASSLWAGGQETQYF. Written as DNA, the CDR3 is TGTGCCAGCAGCTTATGGGCAGGGGGCCAAGAGACCCAGTACTTC.

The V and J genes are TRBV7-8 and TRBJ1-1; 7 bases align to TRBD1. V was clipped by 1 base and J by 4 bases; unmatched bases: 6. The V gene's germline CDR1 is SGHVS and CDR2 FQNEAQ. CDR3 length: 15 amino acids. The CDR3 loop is CASSLEGTVPTEAFF. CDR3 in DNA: TGTGCCAGCAGCTTAGAAGGGACAGTCCCCACTGAAGCTTTCTTT.